This note documents a single T cell receptor (beta chain) sequence. Which antigen it targets is not known. It has no much larger one-base neighbor in the sample; base qualities were not kept. Reading from cysteine to phenylalanine, the CDR3 counts 13 amino acids. Here the CDR3 DNA is all that survives: 39 bases in frame from base 1. As encoded in the germline V gene, CDR1 is KGHSH while CDR2 is LQKENI. Relative to germline, V is 3 bases shorter and J is 6 bases shorter, with 10 bases between their ends. Libraries were constructed by the immunoSEQ multiplex PCR assay. As stored in TCRdb, this immuneACCESS dataset retains in-frame rearrangements with V and J assigned. A fraction of the clones does not appear; measured against another copy, unresolved V genes explain less than half of the discrepancy, and the remainder lacks a known reason. This sample holds about 80,000 clones; 85% to 95% were observed only once. The ten largest clones take up 2% to 2.5% of the sample.

The data are from a study of T cell changes during pregnancy in multiple sclerosis (dated by TCRdb to the late 2010s). Looking at the study overall: The study looked at changes in the T cell repertoire across pregnancy in women with multiple sclerosis.

The specimen comprised peripheral blood, sampled in the third trimester of pregnancy. The sequence joins TRBV18 to TRBJ2-3; the D segment could be TRBD1, given 5 matching bases. This sequence was found in a female donor with multiple sclerosis, enrolled in a pregnancy study. The sequenced DNA is TGTGCCAGCTCACCCACAGGACCGGATACGCAGTATTTT. Its product reads: CASSPTGPDTQYF.